This T cell receptor (beta chain) is drawn from a study of CD8 T cells in Susac syndrome (dated by TCRdb to about 2019). About the investigation overall: Among the sequenced Susac syndrome patients, more than five had clinically active disease and fewer than ten were in clinical remission. Susac syndrome patients were therapy-naive, on corticosteroids (some also receiving IVIg), or on IVIg alone at blood withdrawal. The study used repertoire sequencing to test whether antigen drove CD8+ T cell activation and differentiation in Susac syndrome.

Peripheral blood CD8+ and CD4+ T cells from healthy donors, Susac syndrome patients and multiple sclerosis patients were profiled by high-throughput TCR beta sequencing. The Susac syndrome patients fulfilled recently defined diagnostic criteria for definite or probable disease. CD8+ TEMRA cells were enriched by FACS, while bulk CD8+ and CD4+ T cells were purified by magnetic negative isolation. Blood was drawn into EDTA tubes, processed within 24 hours, and PBMCs were isolated by density gradient centrifugation. PBMCs intended for TCR sequencing were cryopreserved in liquid nitrogen and were subsequently thawed in a 37 degrees C water bath. Purity of sorted or isolated CD4+, CD8+ and CD8+ TEMRA cells was at least 90%. RNA was extracted with the RNeasy kit and about 0.5 to 1 ug was reverse transcribed using random hexamers. TCR beta CDR3 regions were amplified with the immunoSEQ multiplex PCR assay covering 54 Vbeta and 13 Jbeta segments. PCR amplification bias was corrected using a synthetic template baseline for primer optimization and computational correction. In the original analysis: Reads were annotated to V, D and J genes according to IMGT and were analyzed with immunoSEQ Analyzer, with only productive sequences retained. Clonality was calculated as one minus the Shannon entropy normalized by log2 of the number of productive unique sequences. For each patient and control, public and private clones were evaluated among the 100 most prevalent clones. A clone was defined as Susac-specific if it was absent from the healthy and MS cohorts, from about 1,100 published viral clones and from other ImmuneACCESS disease sequences. Using fastp trimming at Q25 and MiXCR clonotype assembly, TCRdb reanalyzed the public sequencing data and kept in-frame beta chains. When rows share a CDR3 protein, they turn into one entry using the most common DNA and genes. TCRdb, rather than the study authors, made the V and J calls. The sample records under 200,000 distinct CDR3 sequences, about 91% of which are singletons. Of the sample, 0.087% falls within the top ten clones.

About this clonotype itself: Its antigen remains undetermined. No quality values exist for individual bases; no much larger clone is one base distant.

Including cysteine and phenylalanine, the CDR3 has 15 amino acids. This entry keeps only the CDR3 DNA: 45 bases, framed from base 1. Germline trimming amounts to 1 base on V and 2 bases on J, with 5 as the count of junction bases outside the gene matches. CDR1 and CDR2 are drawn from the germline V gene: SGHRS, YFSETQ. Summary of the overall study and its limitations: The number of individuals in the TCR sequencing and HLA analysis was acknowledged as relatively small. In patients with Susac syndrome, the CD4+ T cell repertoire showed no detectable clonal expansion.

The rearranged segments are TRBV5-1 and TRBJ2-7; 8 junctional bases match TRBD2. This receptor was obtained from a human donor with Susac syndrome. The sequencing sample was made of CD4+ T cells from PBMCs. In nucleotides, the sequence is TGCGCCAGCAGCTTGTTAAGCGGGGGTCCCTACGAGCAGTACTTC. It encodes CASSLLSGGPYEQYF.